The 21 T cell receptor beta chains presented below share a single source sample, sequenced in a study of shared clonotypes between healthy human individuals (dated by TCRdb to about 2020). Library construction relied on the immunoSEQ multiplex PCR assay. TCRdb provides this immuneACCESS table in a form limited to in-frame rearrangements. Some clones are lacking; in checked studies, under half of them reflect an unresolved V gene, and why the rest are absent is not known. The sample table shows fewer than 650,000 clones, and around 80% are seen once. More than 10% of the sample is taken by the ten largest. Sequencing was done on a sample of PBMCs. The receptors were sampled from a woman aged 40 to 50 in good health. Some clones in this sample may be carry-over from other donors' samples.

The V gene is TRBV18, the J gene TRBJ2-7; perhaps TRBD1 as D (6 bases). The CDR3 spans 15 residues. V was shortened by 5 bases and J by 5 bases, with 19 bases between the two germline ends. The germline CDR1 and CDR2 sequences are KGHSH and LQKENI. Here the CDR3 DNA reads TGTGCCAGCTCAGGACAGCAACTACGGGGTGACGAGCAGTACTTC. Its protein product is CASSGQQLRGDEQYF.

About this clone itself: A clone one base away is much larger, so this may be a read error. The sample contains more than one DNA sequence encoding this CDR3. This chain joins TRBV6-1 and TRBJ2-1; 8 nucleotides align to TRBD2. V lost 11 bases and J lost 7; bases outside the gene matches: 13. The CDR3 is 14 amino acids. Per the germline V gene, CDR1 is MNHNS and CDR2 is SASEGT. The CDR3 sequence is CAGGGAGEVNEQFF. Written as DNA, the CDR3 is TGTGCCGGGGGGGGAGCGGGGGAAGTTAATGAGCAGTTCTTC.

This clone was observed a single time. This chain uses TRBV28 with TRBJ2-5; possibly TRBD2 for D (6 bases). The CDR3 is made up of 13 amino acids. Between the trimmed V and J ends, which lost 10 bases and 1 base, there was a span of 13 bases. Looked up from germline, CDR1 is MDHEN and CDR2 is SYDVKM. This chain's CDR3 is CATNRDFQETQYF. CDR3 sequence (DNA): TGTGCCACCAACCGGGACTTCCAAGAGACCCAGTACTTC.

CDR3 sequence: CATSPRLDTGELFF. CDR3 DNA sequence: TGTGCCACCTCCCCCCGGCTTGACACCGGGGAGCTGTTTTTT. The chain couples TRBV5-4 to TRBJ2-2, with no clear D. V lost 9 bases, J lost 3 bases, and 15 bases lay in between. CDR1 is SGHNT and CDR2 is YYREEE in the germline V gene (reference sequence). The CDR3 runs 14 residues.

The chain links TRBV2 to TRBJ1-2; TRBD1 might be the D (5 bases). The V end was cut by 3 bases, the J end by 5 bases, with 13 bases between. The CDR3 is made up of 14 amino acids. CDR1 SNHLY and CDR2 FYNNEI come from the germline V gene. In nucleotides, the CDR3 is TGTGCCAGCAGTGACTACGGGACGGTATATGGCTACACCTTC. Protein product: CASSDYGTVYGYTF.

The rearrangement joins TRBV23-1 to TRBJ2-3; 8 nucleotides align to TRBD1. Being an ORF, TRBV23-1 has a function that is uncertain. The CDR3 is 21 amino acids. J lost 0 bases, V lost 4 bases, and 21 bases had no gene match. CDR3 DNA: TGCGCCAGCAGTCGCCCCCCGGACAGGGTTTATCGTGGAGGGAGCACAGATACGCAGTATTTT. Protein product: CASSRPPDRVYRGGSTDTQYF.

This clone was observed a single time. The chain combines TRBV10-2 with TRBJ2-7, with 8 nucleotides matching TRBD2. The trim removed 0 bases at V and 5 bases at J, leaving 3 bases unmatched. Per the germline V gene, CDR1 is WSHSY and CDR2 is SAAADI. The length of the CDR3 is 14 residues. The CDR3 sequence: CASSESGRAHEQYF. DNA for the CDR3: TGCGCCAGCAGTGAGTCCGGGAGGGCCCACGAGCAGTACTTC.

The chain employs TRBV5-1 and TRBJ2-5; D is unresolved. The germline V gene has CDR1 SGHRS and CDR2 YFSETQ. CDR3 length: 13 amino acids. Trimming stripped 5 bases from V and 5 bases from J, with 13 bases between. CDR3 coding DNA: TGCGCCAGCAGACCCTCAGGACGGGAGACCCAGTACTTC. Its translation is CASRPSGRETQYF.

V is TRBV5-4 and J is TRBJ2-1; D might be TRBD1 (6 bases). There are 16 residues in the CDR3. Between the trimmed V and J ends, which lost 0 bases and 2 bases, there was a span of 12 bases. Germline V gene sequence: CDR1 SGHNT, CDR2 YYREEE (reference sequence). This CDR3 is CASSLAKQGTYNEQFF. DNA of the CDR3: TGTGCCAGCAGCTTGGCAAAACAGGGTACCTACAATGAGCAGTTCTTC. The entire variable domain, with the rest obtained from reference TRBV5-4 and TRBJ2-1, is as follows: ETGVTQSPTHLIKTRGQQVTLRCSSQSGHNTVSWYQQALGQGPQFIFQYYREEENGRGNFPPRFSGLQFPNYSSELNVNALELDDSALYLCASSLAKQGTYNEQFFGPGTRLTVL.

This chain joins TRBV5-1 and TRBJ2-3; 14 nucleotides match TRBD2. V was clipped by 2 bases and J by 4 bases; unmatched bases: 9. There are 18 residues in the CDR3. Germline assignment: CDR1 SGHRS and CDR2 YFSETQ. This CDR3 is CASSLKGTSGSQADTQYF. The CDR3 DNA sequence: TGCGCCAGCAGCTTAAAGGGGACTAGCGGGAGTCAGGCAGATACGCAGTATTTT.

The V gene is TRBV2, the J gene TRBJ2-5; a weak D match, TRBD1 (5 bases). CDR3 length: 15 amino acids. Trimming pared 0 bases from V and 4 bases from J, leaving 12 bases between. CDR1 is SNHLY, CDR2 FYNNEI, per germline. The CDR3 DNA is TGTGCCAGCAGTGAAGCTTTGGGTAGGGGAGAGACCCAGTACTTC. Protein: CASSEALGRGETQYF.

The chain has TRBV29-1 and TRBJ2-3, with D possibly TRBD1 on 6 matching bases. CDR1 and CDR2 (germline): SQVTM, ANQGSEA. V was trimmed by 3 bases and J by 5 bases, leaving 12 bases between them. CDR3 size: 13 residues. The CDR3 is CSVEGAERDTQYF. CDR3 nucleotide sequence: TGCAGCGTTGAGGGGGCCGAGAGAGATACGCAGTATTTT.

The chain combines TRBV2 with TRBJ2-7, with 12 nucleotides matching TRBD2. Germline CDR1 and CDR2: SNHLY and FYNNEI. J lost 2 bases, V lost 8 bases, and 1 base had no gene match. This CDR3 is 13 amino acids long. The CDR3 reads CASGLAGTYEQYF. CDR3 bases: TGTGCCAGCGGACTAGCGGGAACCTACGAGCAGTACTTC.

This chain links TRBV9 with TRBJ2-7; D tentatively fits TRBD1 or TRBD2 (5 bases each). V lost 0 bases, J lost 6 bases, and 16 bases lay in between. Germline CDR1 SGDLS, CDR2 YYNGEE. The CDR3 totals 15 residues. For the CDR3, the DNA is TGTGCCAGCAGCGTAGATGGGGACCCCCGGGGCGAGCAGTACTTC. It translates to CASSVDGDPRGEQYF.

The chain employs TRBV29-1 and TRBJ2-7; TRBD1 matches 8 bases. The V and J ends lost 6 bases and 0 bases, in that order; junction bases with no gene match: 7. The CDR3 extends over 14 amino acids. Germline V CDR1 and CDR2: SQVTM, ANQGSEA. The CDR3 DNA follows: TGCAGCGTCGCGGGACAGGATAGCTCCTACGAGCAGTACTTC. It yields the protein CSVAGQDSSYEQYF.

The chain couples TRBV15 to TRBJ1-2; D is ambiguous. Germline CDR1 LNHNV, CDR2 YYDKDF (reference sequence). V was shortened by 0 bases and J by 4 bases, with 15 bases between the two germline ends. The CDR3 totals 16 residues. This CDR3 reads CATSRDRTTSGYGYTF. CDR3 DNA sequence: TGTGCCACCAGCAGAGATCGAACGACAAGCGGCTATGGCTACACCTTC.

This clone was seen a handful of times. The chain uses TRBV5-1 and TRBJ1-4, with a tentative D call TRBD1 (6 bases). V was clipped by 1 base and J by 7 bases, with 11 bases between them. From germline, CDR1 is SGHRS and CDR2 YFSETQ. The CDR3 has 14 amino acids. CDR3 protein: CASSLTGRAEKLFF. For the CDR3, the DNA is TGCGCCAGCAGCTTGACAGGGCGGGCTGAAAAACTGTTTTTT.

Regarding this clone: A far larger clone is just one base off, so this is likely a read error. Other DNA sequences in this specimen translate into the identical CDR3. The CDR3 DNA is TGCAGCGTTAACGAACAGGGAGTCGGCGAAGCTTTCTTC. It translates to CSVNEQGVGEAFF. The chain combines TRBV29-1 with TRBJ1-1; D perhaps matches TRBD1 (6 bases). The CDR3 is 13 residues long. Germline V gene lookup returns CDR1 SQVTM and CDR2 ANQGSEA. Looking up the rest from reference TRBV29-1 and TRBJ1-1 gives the full variable domain: SAVISQKPSRDICQRGTSLTIQCQVDSQVTMMFWYRQQPGQSLTLIATANQGSEATYESGFVIDKFPISRPNLTFSTLTVSNMSPEDSSIYLCSVNEQGVGEAFFGQGTRLTVV.

In regard to this clone: Mismatch with germline at one junction end may stem from a read error. This rearrangement joins TRBV2 to TRBJ2-3; D may be TRBD1 (5 bases). Germline V gene sequence: CDR1 SNHLY, CDR2 FYNNEI. CDR3 length: 14 amino acids. The CDR3 DNA sequence: TGTGCCAGCAGGGGGCGACTCCGAGGTGATACGCAGTGTTTT. This codes for CASRGRLRGDTQCF.

J is TRBJ1-5 and V is TRBV19; D uncertain. The CDR3 has 16 residues. Germline assignment: CDR1 LNHDA and CDR2 SQIVND (reference sequence). The V end was cut by 2 bases, the J end by 0 bases, with 11 bases between. The CDR3 is CASSIRMGNSNQPQHF. CDR3 sequence (DNA): TGTGCCAGTAGTATAAGGATGGGTAATAGCAATCAGCCCCAGCATTTT.

The V gene is TRBV19, the J gene TRBJ1-5; no firm D call. Germline V gives CDR1 LNHDA, CDR2 SQIVND (reference sequence). CDR3 length: 17 amino acids. V lost 2 bases to trimming and J lost 0 bases, with 14 bases between them. CDR3 DNA sequence: TGTGCCAGTAGTATAACCCTTCGCAGCGGTAGCAATCAGCCCCAGCATTTT. Encoded protein: CASSITLRSGSNQPQHF.